This entry features one TCR beta chain sequence. Generated by immunoSEQ multiplex PCR, the TCRdb table keeps only in-frame clones and is missing some. In the table there are about 250,000 clones, 89% of which are singletons. The data derive from a study of blood T cell repertoires in COVID-19. At the level of the study: The cDNA or gDNA used as material had been derived from T cells, B-cell-depleted T cells, or PBMCs.

Cohort assignment relied on participant-reported clinical history. This CDR3 is 15 amino acids long. V shed 8 bases and J shed 0 bases, with 16 bases lying between them. CDR1 is SNHLY and CDR2 is FYNNEI in the germline V gene. This TCR derives from a woman younger than 45 with acute COVID-19. The chain employs TRBV2 and TRBJ1-1, with a weak D call TRBD1 (6 bases). Sequencing input: PBMCs or T cells enriched from blood (not recorded which). In DNA, the CDR3 is TGTGCCAGCGACCGGACAGACTTCATGAACACTGAAGCTTTCTTT. Translated: CASDRTDFMNTEAFF.